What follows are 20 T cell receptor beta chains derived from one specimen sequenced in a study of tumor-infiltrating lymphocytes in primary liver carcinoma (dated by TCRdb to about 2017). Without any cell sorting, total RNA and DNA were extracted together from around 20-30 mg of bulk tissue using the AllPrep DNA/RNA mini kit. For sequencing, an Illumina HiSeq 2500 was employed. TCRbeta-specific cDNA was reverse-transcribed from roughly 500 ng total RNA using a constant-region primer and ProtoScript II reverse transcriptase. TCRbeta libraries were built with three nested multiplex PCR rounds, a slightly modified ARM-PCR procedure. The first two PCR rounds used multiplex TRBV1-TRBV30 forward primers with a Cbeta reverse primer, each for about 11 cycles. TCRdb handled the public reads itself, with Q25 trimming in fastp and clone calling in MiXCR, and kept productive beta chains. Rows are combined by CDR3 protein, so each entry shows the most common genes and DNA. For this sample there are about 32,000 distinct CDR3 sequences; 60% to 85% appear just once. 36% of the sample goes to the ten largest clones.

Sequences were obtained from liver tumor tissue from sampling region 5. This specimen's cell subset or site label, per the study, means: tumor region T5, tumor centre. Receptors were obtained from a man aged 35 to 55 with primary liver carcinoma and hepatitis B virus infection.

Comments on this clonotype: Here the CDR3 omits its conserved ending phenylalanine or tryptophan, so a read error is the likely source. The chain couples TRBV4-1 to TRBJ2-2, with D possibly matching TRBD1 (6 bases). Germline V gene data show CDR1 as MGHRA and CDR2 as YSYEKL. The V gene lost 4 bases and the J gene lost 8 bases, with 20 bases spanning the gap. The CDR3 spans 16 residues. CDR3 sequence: CASSPTRTVSTGELFL. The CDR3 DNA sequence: TGCGCCAGCAGCCCAACCCGGACAGTAAGCACGGGGGAGCTGTTTCTT.

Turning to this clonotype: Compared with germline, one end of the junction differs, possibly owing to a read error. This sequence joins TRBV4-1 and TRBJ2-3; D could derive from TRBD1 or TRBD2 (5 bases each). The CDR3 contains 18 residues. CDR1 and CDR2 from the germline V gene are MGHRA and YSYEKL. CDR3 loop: CASSQGKRRDRSTNTQYF. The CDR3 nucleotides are TGCGCCAGCAGTCAAGGCAAGAGACGGGACCGTAGCACAAATACGCAGTATTTT.

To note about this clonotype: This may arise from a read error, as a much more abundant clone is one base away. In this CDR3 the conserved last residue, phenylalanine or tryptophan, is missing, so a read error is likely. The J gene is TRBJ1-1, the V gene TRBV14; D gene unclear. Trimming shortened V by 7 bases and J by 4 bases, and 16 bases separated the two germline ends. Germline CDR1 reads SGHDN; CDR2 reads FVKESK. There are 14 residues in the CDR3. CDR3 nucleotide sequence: TGTGCCAGCACCCTTCGCCGAGTGGGCACTGAAGCTTTCCTT. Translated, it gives CASTLRRVGTEAFL.

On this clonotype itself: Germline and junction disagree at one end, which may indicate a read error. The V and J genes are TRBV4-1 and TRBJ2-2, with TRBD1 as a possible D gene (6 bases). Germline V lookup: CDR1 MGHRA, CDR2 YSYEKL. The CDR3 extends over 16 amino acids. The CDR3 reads CASSPTRTVNSGELFF. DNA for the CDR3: TGCGCCAGCAGCCCAACCCGGACAGTAAACAGCGGGGAGCTGTTTTTT.

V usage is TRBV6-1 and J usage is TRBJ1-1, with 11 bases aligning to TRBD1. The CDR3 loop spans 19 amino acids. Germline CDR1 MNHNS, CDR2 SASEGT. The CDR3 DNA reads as TGTACCACCGGGACCCCGGGACAGGGGGTTGCGTTACGGAACACTGAAGCTTTCTTT. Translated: CTTGTPGQGVALRNTEAFF.

The CDR3 reads CASSLGSRPSEPQHF. CDR3 DNA: TGTGCCAGCAGCTTGGGTAGTCGGCCTTCGGAGCCCCAGCATTTT. V and J are TRBV11-2 and TRBJ1-5, with D uncertain. Between the trimmed V and J ends, which lost 3 bases and 8 bases, there was a span of 17 bases. The CDR3 totals 15 residues. Germline V lookup: CDR1 SGHAT, CDR2 FQNNGV. Full variable domain (outside the CDR3, taken from reference TRBV11-2 and TRBJ1-5): EAGVAQSPRYKIIEKRQSVAFWCNPISGHATLYWYQQILGQGPKLLIQFQNNGVVDDSQLPKDRFSAERLKGVDSTLKIQPAKLEDSAVYLCASSLGSRPSEPQHFGDGTRLSIL.

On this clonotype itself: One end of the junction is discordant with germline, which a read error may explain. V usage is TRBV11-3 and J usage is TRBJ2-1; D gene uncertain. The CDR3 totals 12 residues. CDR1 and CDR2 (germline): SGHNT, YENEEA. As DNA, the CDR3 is TGCGCCAGCAGCTTAGGAGCGAATGAGCAGTTCTTC. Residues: CASSLGANEQFF.

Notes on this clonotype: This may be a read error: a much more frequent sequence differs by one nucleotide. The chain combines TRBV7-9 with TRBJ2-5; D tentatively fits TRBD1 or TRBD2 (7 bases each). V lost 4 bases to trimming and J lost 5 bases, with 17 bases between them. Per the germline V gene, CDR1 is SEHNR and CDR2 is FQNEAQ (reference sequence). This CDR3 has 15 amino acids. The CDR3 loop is CASSCRGGLQETQYF. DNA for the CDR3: TGTGCCAGCAGCTGCAGGGGGGGACTCCAGGAGACCCAGTACTTC.

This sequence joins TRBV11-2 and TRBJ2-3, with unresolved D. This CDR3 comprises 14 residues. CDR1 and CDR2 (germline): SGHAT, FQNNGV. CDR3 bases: TGTGTCAGTAGCTTAGAAGTTTACACCGATACGCAGTATTTT. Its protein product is CVSSLEVYTDTQYF.

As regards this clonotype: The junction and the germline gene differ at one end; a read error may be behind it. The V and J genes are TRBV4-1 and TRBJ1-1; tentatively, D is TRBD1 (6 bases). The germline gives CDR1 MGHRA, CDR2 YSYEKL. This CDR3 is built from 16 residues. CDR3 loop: CASSPMGGGVNTGAFF. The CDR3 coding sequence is TGCGCCAGCAGCCCGATGGGCGGGGGCGTGAACACTGGAGCTTTCTTT.

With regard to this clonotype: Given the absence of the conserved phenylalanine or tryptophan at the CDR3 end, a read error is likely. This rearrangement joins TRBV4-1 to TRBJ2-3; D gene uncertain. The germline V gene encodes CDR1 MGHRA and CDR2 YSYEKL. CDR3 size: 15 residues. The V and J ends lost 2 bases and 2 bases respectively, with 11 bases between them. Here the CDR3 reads CASSQSLPYTDTQYY. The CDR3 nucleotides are TGCGCCAGCAGCCAAAGTCTTCCCTACACAGATACGCAGTATTAT.

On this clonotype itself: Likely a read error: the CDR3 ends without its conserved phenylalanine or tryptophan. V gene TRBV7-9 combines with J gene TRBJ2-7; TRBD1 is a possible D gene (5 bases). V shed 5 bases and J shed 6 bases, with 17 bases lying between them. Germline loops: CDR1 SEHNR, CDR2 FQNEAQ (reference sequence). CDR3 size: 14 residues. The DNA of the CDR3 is TGTGCCAGCAGCGTCGCGGCAGGGATCCCCGAGCAGTACCTC. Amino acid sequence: CASSVAAGIPEQYL.

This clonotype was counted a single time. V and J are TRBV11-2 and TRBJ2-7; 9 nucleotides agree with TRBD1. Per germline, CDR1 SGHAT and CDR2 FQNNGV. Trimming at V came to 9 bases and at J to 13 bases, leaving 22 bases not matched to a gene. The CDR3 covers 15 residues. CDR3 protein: CASSQGTGRTYERYV. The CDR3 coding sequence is TGTGCCAGTAGCCAAGGGACAGGGAGAACCTACGAGCGATACGTC.

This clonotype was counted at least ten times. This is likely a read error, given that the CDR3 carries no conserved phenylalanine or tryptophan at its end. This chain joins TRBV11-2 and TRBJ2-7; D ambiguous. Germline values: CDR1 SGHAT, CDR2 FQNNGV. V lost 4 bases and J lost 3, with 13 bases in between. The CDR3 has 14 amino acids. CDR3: CASSSVIGGYEQYS. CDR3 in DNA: TGTGCCAGCAGCTCAGTCATAGGCGGCTACGAGCAGTACTCC.

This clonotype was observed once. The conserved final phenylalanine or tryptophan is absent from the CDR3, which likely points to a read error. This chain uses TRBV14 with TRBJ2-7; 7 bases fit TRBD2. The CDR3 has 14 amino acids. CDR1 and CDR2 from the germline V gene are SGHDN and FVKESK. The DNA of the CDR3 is TGTACCAGCAGCCGAGCTGGGGGGGGCTACGAGCAGTACATC. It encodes CTSSRAGGGYEQYI.

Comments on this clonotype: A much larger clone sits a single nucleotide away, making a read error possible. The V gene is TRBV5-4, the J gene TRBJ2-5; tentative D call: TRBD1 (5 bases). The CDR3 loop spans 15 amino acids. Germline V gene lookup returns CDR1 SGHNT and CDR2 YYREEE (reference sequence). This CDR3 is CASSLVRETQEIQYF. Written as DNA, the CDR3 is TGTGCCAGCAGCCTAGTCAGGGAAACCCAAGAGATCCAGTACTTC.

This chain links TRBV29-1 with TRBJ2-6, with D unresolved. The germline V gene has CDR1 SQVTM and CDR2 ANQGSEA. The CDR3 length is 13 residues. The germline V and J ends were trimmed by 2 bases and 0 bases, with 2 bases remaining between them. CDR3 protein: CSVESSGANVLTF. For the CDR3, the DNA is TGCAGCGTTGAAAGCTCTGGGGCCAACGTCCTGACTTTC.

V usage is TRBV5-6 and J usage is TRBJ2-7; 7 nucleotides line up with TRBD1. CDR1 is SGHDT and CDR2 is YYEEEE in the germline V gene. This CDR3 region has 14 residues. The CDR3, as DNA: TGTACCGGCAGCCTCCGGGACAGCCTACACGAGCAGTACTTC. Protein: CTGSLRDSLHEQYF.

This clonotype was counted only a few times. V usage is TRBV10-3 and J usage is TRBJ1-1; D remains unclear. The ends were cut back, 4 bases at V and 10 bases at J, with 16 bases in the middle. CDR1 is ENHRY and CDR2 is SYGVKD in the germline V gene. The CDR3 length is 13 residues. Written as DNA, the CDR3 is TGTGCCATCAGTGGACGGGCTCATGTCAGAGCTTTCTTT. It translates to CAISGRAHVRAFF.

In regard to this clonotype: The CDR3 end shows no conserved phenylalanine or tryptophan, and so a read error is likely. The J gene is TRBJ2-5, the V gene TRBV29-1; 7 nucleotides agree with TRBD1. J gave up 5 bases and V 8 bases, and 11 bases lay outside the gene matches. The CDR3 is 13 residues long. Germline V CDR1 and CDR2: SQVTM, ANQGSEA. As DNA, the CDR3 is TGCAGCATCGACGAACAGGGGATGGAGACCCAGTACCTC. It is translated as CSIDEQGMETQYL.